The subject of this entry is one T cell receptor (beta chain). The sample belongs to a study of blood T cell repertoires in COVID-19. Study information: The origin of the acute and convalescent COVID-19 samples was the United States, Italy and Spain. Nucleic acid was either cDNA or gDNA, and it came from T cells, B-cell-depleted T cells, or PBMCs.

The CDR3 is 17 amino acids. V lost 0 bases, J lost 0 bases, and 7 bases stayed unmatched. Germline V gene data show CDR1 as SGHRS and CDR2 as YFSETQ. The study assigned cohorts using participant-reported clinical history. Among Cohort 3 donors, those recovered had two negative PCRs, clearance, or symptom resolution. Only in-frame clones appear in the TCRdb table, and some are missing; sequencing was by immunoSEQ multiplex PCR. The table lists 360,000 or so clones, 75% to 90% of them singletons, with approximately 5% in the top ten. The sample comprised PBMCs or T cells enriched from blood (not recorded which). The rearrangement links TRBV5-1 to TRBJ2-3; 7 nucleotides align to TRBD2. This clonotype originated in a woman between 50 and 59 years old who had recovered from COVID-19. The DNA of the CDR3 is TGCGCCAGCAGCTTGGATGGTAGCGGGTTTAGCACAGATACGCAGTATTTT. Translating it yields CASSLDGSGFSTDTQYF. Looking up the rest from reference TRBV5-1 and TRBJ2-3 gives the full variable domain: KAGVTQTPRYLIKTRGQQVTLSCSPISGHRSVSWYQQTPGQGLQFLFEYFSETQRNKGNFPGRFSGRQFSNSRSEMNVSTLELGDSALYLCASSLDGSGFSTDTQYFGPGTRLTVL.